Listed below are T cell receptor beta chains from one sample, sequenced in a study of lymphopenia after photon versus proton radiotherapy. Sequencing used immunoSEQ multiplex PCR; TCRdb keeps in-frame clones, though not all of them. The sample carries some 33,000 clones, 75% to 90% recorded once. Sequences were derived from peripheral blood, sampled from a patient treated with photon-based radiotherapy. These TCRs come from a woman aged 45-65 years with pancreatic cancer. CDR3s include the opening cysteine and the closing phenylalanine or tryptophan. The D gene is left open where the match is weak. Not every row has a clone size; where given, it reads once, few, many or a size class.

cdr3_length j_call d_call clone_size v_call cdr3_aa cdr3_nt
12 TRBJ1-1 - - TRBV28 CASTVGDIGAFF TGTGCCAGTACGGTGGGAGACATTGGAGCTTTCTTT
13 TRBJ1-1 - - TRBV27 CASQAGVNTEAFF TGTGCCAGCCAGGCAGGGGTGAACACTGAAGCTTTCTTT
16 TRBJ2-1 - - TRBV5-1 CASRPVGGGAYNEQFF TGCGCCAGCAGGCCGGTCGGGGGAGGCGCATACAATGAGCAGTTCTTC
16 TRBJ1-1 TRBD1 once TRBV19 CASRVPGQGRNTEAFF TGTGCCAGTCGGGTCCCGGGACAGGGAAGGAACACTGAAGCTTTCTTT
15 TRBJ2-2 - - TRBV5-6 CASSLPGSGAGELFF TGTGCCAGCAGCTTGCCCGGGAGTGGGGCCGGGGAGCTGTTTTTT
17 TRBJ2-3 TRBD1 - TRBV11-3 CASTRTRPGQGPDTQYF TGTGCCAGCACACGGACGCGTCCGGGACAGGGACCAGATACGCAGTATTTT
14 TRBJ2-7 TRBD1 - TRBV27 CASSSDRVSYEQYF TGTGCCAGCAGTTCAGACAGGGTCTCCTACGAGCAGTACTTC
18 TRBJ2-5 TRBD2 once TRBV9 CASSVGGLASGRHETQYF TGTGCCAGCAGCGTAGGCGGATTGGCTAGCGGGAGACATGAGACCCAGTACTTC
15 TRBJ1-3 TRBD1 - TRBV5-5 CASSYGTGTGNTIYF TGTGCCAGCAGCTATGGGACAGGCACTGGAAACACCATATATTTT
13 TRBJ1-1 TRBD1 - TRBV7-2 CASSIQGANEAFF TGTGCCAGCAGCATACAGGGGGCAAATGAAGCTTTCTTT
11 TRBJ1-2 - - TRBV30 CASGANYGYTF TGTGCCTCGGGAGCTAACTATGGCTACACCTTC
14 TRBJ1-1 TRBD1 - TRBV29-1 CSVDRTGLNTEAFF TGCAGCGTTGACCGGACAGGTTTGAACACTGAAGCTTTCTTT
11 TRBJ2-5 - - TRBV19 CASSSQETQYF TGTGCCAGTAGTAGCCAAGAGACCCAGTACTTC
9 TRBJ1-1 - few TRBV3-2 CASTGGAFF TGTGCCAGCACCGGAGGAGCTTTCTTT
13 TRBJ1-3 - - TRBV9 CASQGYSGNTIYF TGTGCCAGTCAGGGATACTCTGGAAACACCATATATTTT
15 TRBJ1-5 TRBD1 - TRBV28 CASRESGGLNQPQHF TGTGCCAGCAGGGAATCAGGGGGGCTCAATCAGCCCCAGCATTTT
15 TRBJ2-1 TRBD2 - TRBV4-1 CASGLAGAGYNEQFF TGCGCCAGTGGACTAGCGGGAGCGGGGTACAATGAGCAGTTCTTC
15 TRBJ2-2 TRBD2 - TRBV4-3 CASSPGTTNTGELFF TGCGCCAGCAGCCCAGGGACTACGAACACCGGGGAGCTGTTTTTT
17 TRBJ2-2 TRBD1 - TRBV2 CASSDPGTGANTGELFF TGTGCCAGCAGTGACCCCGGGACAGGAGCGAACACCGGGGAGCTGTTTTTT
13 TRBJ1-3 - - TRBV30 CAWSELWGGTIYF TGTGCCTGGAGTGAACTCTGGGGGGGCACCATATATTTT
16 TRBJ2-5 - - TRBV7-8 CASSLGGSILPQTQYF TGTGCCAGCAGCTTAGGGGGGTCCATCCTGCCACAGACCCAGTACTTC
18 TRBJ2-5 TRBD1 - TRBV5-1 CASSLGPGQERGQETQYF TGCGCCAGCAGCTTGGGGCCGGGACAGGAAAGGGGCCAAGAGACCCAGTACTTC
17 TRBJ2-3 - - TRBV28 CASSSNLARAGTDTQYF TGTGCCAGCAGTTCCAACCTCGCCAGGGCGGGCACAGATACGCAGTATTTT
13 TRBJ1-4 - - TRBV19 CASSQGWTEKLFF TGTGCCAGTTCCCAGGGGTGGACTGAAAAACTGTTTTTT
14 TRBJ2-7 - - TRBV29-1 CSVATVAPSGEQYF TGCAGCGTTGCTACCGTAGCCCCATCAGGCGAGCAGTACTTC
15 TRBJ2-1 TRBD1 - TRBV7-2 CASSPLGQQHNEQFF TGTGCCAGCAGCCCTTTGGGACAGCAACACAATGAGCAGTTCTTC
15 TRBJ2-5 TRBD1 - TRBV19 CASSMGTGRQETQYF TGTGCCAGTAGTATGGGGACAGGTCGGCAAGAGACCCAGTACTTC
18 TRBJ2-1 TRBD1 - TRBV27 CASSLSRGGQGTYNEQFF TGTGCCAGCAGTTTAAGCCGTGGCGGACAGGGGACTTACAATGAGCAGTTCTTC
14 TRBJ1-4 - - TRBV4-3 CASSQFHVEEKLFF TGCGCCAGCAGCCAATTTCACGTAGAAGAAAAACTGTTTTTT
15 TRBJ2-3 - - TRBV28 CASSLAGSGTDTQYF TGTGCCAGCAGTTTAGCGGGTTCGGGCACAGATACGCAGTATTTT
14 TRBJ2-3 - - TRBV5-1 CASSLVSAADTQYF TGCGCCAGCAGCTTGGTATCAGCGGCAGATACGCAGTATTTT
14 TRBJ2-3 TRBD2 - TRBV6-6 CASSLPGLKGTQYF TGTGCCAGCAGCCTACCGGGACTAAAGGGTACGCAGTATTTT
12 TRBJ2-1 TRBD2 - TRBV15 CATGLDYNEQFF TGTGCCACAGGACTAGATTACAATGAGCAGTTCTTC
13 TRBJ2-2 - - TRBV4-3 CASSHTGSGELFF TGCGCCAGCAGCCACACAGGAAGCGGGGAGCTGTTTTTT
16 TRBJ2-3 TRBD2 - TRBV9 CASSVEAGAHTDTQYF TGTGCCAGCAGCGTAGAGGCGGGAGCCCACACAGATACGCAGTATTTT
16 TRBJ2-3 - - TRBV5-1 CASSPTGTRAADTQYF TGCGCCAGCAGCCCCACAGGGACCAGGGCGGCAGATACGCAGTATTTT
15 TRBJ2-1 TRBD2 - TRBV9 CASSLSGRAGNEQFF TGTGCCAGCAGCCTTAGCGGGAGGGCGGGCAATGAGCAGTTCTTC
13 TRBJ2-7 TRBD1 - TRBV30 CAWSLGQGTGQYF TGTGCCTGGAGTCTGGGACAGGGGACGGGGCAGTACTTC
13 TRBJ1-5 TRBD1 - TRBV30 CAWSGTGEQPQHF TGTGCCTGGAGTGGAACAGGGGAGCAGCCCCAGCATTTT
18 TRBJ2-7 TRBD2 - TRBV28 CASSYPAPSGSGPYEQYF TGTGCCAGCAGTTACCCGGCCCCTAGCGGGAGTGGCCCCTACGAGCAGTACTTC
14 TRBJ1-5 - - TRBV5-1 CASSPGGPNQPQHF TGCGCCAGCAGCCCGGGGGGCCCCAATCAGCCCCAGCATTTT
13 TRBJ1-2 - - TRBV11-3 CASQGGPNSGDTF TGTGCCAGCCAGGGAGGACCGAATTCAGGTGACACCTTC
15 TRBJ2-5 TRBD1 - TRBV9 CASSRGQGAGETQYF TGTGCCAGCAGCCGGGGACAGGGGGCCGGGGAGACCCAGTACTTC
16 TRBJ1-1 - once TRBV18 CASSLGGGGTVTEAFF TGTGCCAGCTCACTCGGGGGTGGTGGAACGGTCACTGAAGCTTTCTTT
14 TRBJ2-7 - - TRBV21-1 CASSCKKNIYEQYF TGTGCCAGCAGCTGCAAAAAGAACATTTACGAGCAGTACTTC
16 TRBJ2-1 TRBD2 - TRBV14 CASSPRLAGGPGEQFF TGTGCCAGCAGCCCCCGACTAGCGGGAGGGCCAGGTGAGCAGTTCTTC